This T cell receptor beta chain was sequenced during a study of cytomegalovirus exposure and HLA in healthy donors. In the case of this clone: The antigen is not known.

Whole-study results and caveats: Three CMV-associated chains were confirmed in vitro to be specific for CMV antigens.

A multiplex PCR was run with 60 Vbeta primers and 13 Jbeta primers. Sequenced by immunoSEQ multiplex PCR; TCRdb stores in-frame clones only, minus some. The data show approximately 120,000 clones, roughly four fifths seen once. Material: PBMCs. This TCR derives from a man aged 18 to 30 in good health and CMV-seronegative.

CDR3 sequence reads: CASSLVSLSTDTQYF. The CDR3 bases are TGTGCCAGCAGCTTAGTTAGCCTAAGCACAGATACGCAGTATTTT. The chain employs TRBV7-2 and TRBJ2-3; D not certain. The CDR3 contains 15 residues. V lost 1 base, J lost 0 bases, and 8 bases lay in between. Germline lookup yields CDR1 SGHTA and CDR2 FQGNSA.